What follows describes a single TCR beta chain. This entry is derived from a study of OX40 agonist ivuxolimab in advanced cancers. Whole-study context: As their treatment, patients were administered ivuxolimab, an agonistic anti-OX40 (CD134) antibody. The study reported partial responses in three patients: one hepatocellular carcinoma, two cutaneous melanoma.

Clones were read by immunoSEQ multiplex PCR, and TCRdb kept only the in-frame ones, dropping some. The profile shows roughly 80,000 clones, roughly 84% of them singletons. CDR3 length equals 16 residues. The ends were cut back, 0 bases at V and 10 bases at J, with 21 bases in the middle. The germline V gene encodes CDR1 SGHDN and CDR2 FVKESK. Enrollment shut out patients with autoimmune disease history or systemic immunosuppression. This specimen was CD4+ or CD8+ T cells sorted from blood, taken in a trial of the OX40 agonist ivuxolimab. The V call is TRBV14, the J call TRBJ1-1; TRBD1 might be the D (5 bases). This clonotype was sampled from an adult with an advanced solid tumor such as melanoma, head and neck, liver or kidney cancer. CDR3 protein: CASSQEFRDLSKGAFF. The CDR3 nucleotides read TGTGCCAGCAGCCAAGAATTTCGGGACCTCAGTAAGGGAGCTTTCTTT.